This is a list of T cell receptor beta chains from one sample in a study of blood T cell repertoires in COVID-19. Produced via immunoSEQ multiplex PCR; TCRdb's table is partial and in-frame only. The sample yields approximately 400,000 clones, approximately 90% seen once. The sample comprised PBMCs or T cells enriched from blood (not recorded which). These TCRs come from a woman aged 40 to 50 who had been exposed to COVID-19. Both conserved end residues are part of each CDR3. A D gene is named only where the DNA matches it firmly. Where a row states a size, it is once, few, many or the class of an expanded clone; other rows omit it.

d_gene | j_gene | v_gene | abundance | CDR3nt | CDR3aa
TRBD2 | TRBJ2-7 | TRBV18 | - | TGTGCCAGCTCACTTCAGCGGGAGGGCCTGTCCGAGCAGTACTTC | CASSLQREGLSEQYF
- | TRBJ2-7 | TRBV6-4 | - | TGTGCCAGCAGTGGCCCCGACAGTTTTCGCGAGCAGTACTTC | CASSGPDSFREQYF
TRBD1 | TRBJ1-5 | TRBV30 | - | TGTGCCTGGGGGACAGGGAAAAGCAATCAGCCCCAGCATTTT | CAWGTGKSNQPQHF
- | TRBJ1-2 | TRBV6-4 | - | TGTGCCAGCAGTGGGTCTGGGAGCCATGGCTACACCTTC | CASSGSGSHGYTF
TRBD2 | TRBJ2-1 | TRBV18 | - | TGTGCCAGCTCACCACCAAAAATAGCGGGAGGGAAGTACAATGAGCAGTTCTTC | CASSPPKIAGGKYNEQFF
- | TRBJ1-2 | TRBV7-2 | - | TGTGCCAGCAGCTCGCCGGGAGGGAGGGGCTACACCTTC | CASSSPGGRGYTF
- | TRBJ1-1 | TRBV5-8 | - | TGTGCCAGCAGCTTTTCGGGTCGTACTGAAGCTTTCTTT | CASSFSGRTEAFF
- | TRBJ1-1 | TRBV20-1 | - | TGCAGTGCTAGTTACCTCAGGGATGAAGCTTTCTTT | CSASYLRDEAFF
TRBD2 | TRBJ2-1 | TRBV9 | - | TGTGCCAGCAGCGTAGGATCAACCTCTAGCGGCGGTGAGCAGTTCTTC | CASSVGSTSSGGEQFF
TRBD1 | TRBJ2-3 | TRBV7-9 | - | TGTGCCAGCAGCACCGGGACAGGGGGAGGGACAGATACGCAGTATTTT | CASSTGTGGGTDTQYF
- | TRBJ1-2 | TRBV5-6 | - | TGTGCCAGCAGCTTGAGGCAGGCCTATGGCTACACCTTC | CASSLRQAYGYTF
- | TRBJ1-2 | TRBV27 | - | TGTGCCAGCAGTTTGGGGGGGGACTATGGCTACACCTTC | CASSLGGDYGYTF
TRBD1 | TRBJ1-1 | TRBV10-2 | - | TGCGCCAGCAGTCGTCCAGGGGGGAACACTGAAGCTTTCTTT | CASSRPGGNTEAFF
- | TRBJ2-3 | TRBV2 | - | TGTGCCAGCAGTGACGAGCTAAGTTTTAAGTATTTT | CASSDELSFKYF
- | TRBJ1-1 | TRBV7-9 | - | TGTGCCAGCAGCTTTCAGGGGCTGGGGAACACTGAAGCTTTCTTT | CASSFQGLGNTEAFF
- | TRBJ1-5 | TRBV21-1 | - | TGTGCCAGCAGCAAAGGTGTGTGGGACAGGGCTAGCAATCAGCCCCAGCATTTT | CASSKGVWDRASNQPQHF
- | TRBJ1-5 | TRBV5-1 | - | TGCGCCAGCAGCTGGCAAGACACCGATCAGCCCCAGCATTTT | CASSWQDTDQPQHF
- | TRBJ2-1 | TRBV4-1 | - | TGCGCCAGCAGCCGGACGGAGAGGGACATCAATGAGCAGTTCTTC | CASSRTERDINEQFF
- | TRBJ1-6 | TRBV4-3 | - | TGCGCCAGTACCGGGGGGGGCAATGGTTCACCCCTCCACTTT | CASTGGGNGSPLHF
TRBD2 | TRBJ2-3 | TRBV29-1 | - | TGCAGCGTCGCGGGGGGCACGCAGTATTTT | CSVAGGTQYF
- | TRBJ1-5 | TRBV5-6 | - | TGTGCCAGCAGCTTGGGAGGGTTTAGCAATCAGCCCCAGCATTTT | CASSLGGFSNQPQHF
- | TRBJ2-3 | TRBV7-9 | once | TGTGCCAGCAACCCCGGGACTCAAAACACAGATACGCAGTATTTT | CASNPGTQNTDTQYF
TRBD1 | TRBJ2-5 | TRBV5-4 | - | TGTGCCAGCAGTTGGACAGGGAAAGAGACCCAGTACTTC | CASSWTGKETQYF
- | TRBJ1-1 | TRBV7-9 | - | TGTGCCAGCAGCTTAGCCACCGGCGGGGCGCCTGAAGCTTTCTTT | CASSLATGGAPEAFF
- | TRBJ1-6 | TRBV5-1 | - | TGCGCCAGCAGCTTGGCAGGCAATTCACCCCTCCACTTT | CASSLAGNSPLHF
TRBD1 | TRBJ1-1 | TRBV5-8 | - | TGTGCCAGCAGCCACGGACAGGGGGCGATTGAAGCTTTCTTT | CASSHGQGAIEAFF
- | TRBJ2-2 | TRBV12-3/TRBV12-4 | - | TGTGCCAGCAGTAGAGGAAGCGGGGAGCTGTTTTTT | CASSRGSGELFF
TRBD1 | TRBJ2-7 | TRBV10-2 | - | TGCGCCAGCAAACTCGGACAGGGAAGGAGAAGCGAGCAGTACTTC | CASKLGQGRRSEQYF
- | TRBJ2-7 | TRBV5-1 | - | TGCGCCAGCAGCCTAGGTCCCGGGGAGTACGAGCAGTACTTC | CASSLGPGEYEQYF
- | TRBJ2-1 | TRBV5-1 | few | TGCGCCAGCAGCTTGGGACAACCCCGGGAGCAGTTCTTC | CASSLGQPREQFF
- | TRBJ1-5 | TRBV2 | - | TGTGCCAGCAGTGAACGGGGAGAACAGCCCCAGCATTTT | CASSERGEQPQHF
TRBD1 | TRBJ1-6 | TRBV4-1 | - | TGCGCCAGCAGCCAGAATTGGACAGGATTAATTCGCGATTCACCCCTCCACTTT | CASSQNWTGLIRDSPLHF
- | TRBJ2-2 | TRBV5-1 | - | TGCGCCAGCAGCTTGGTGTCAGGCTACACCGGGGAGCTGTTTTTT | CASSLVSGYTGELFF
TRBD1 | TRBJ1-1 | TRBV5-1 | - | TGCGCCAGCAGCTCGAGGGGGCCCTCGAACACTGAAGCTTTCTTT | CASSSRGPSNTEAFF
TRBD2 | TRBJ2-5 | TRBV9 | - | TGTGCCAGCAGCGTAGATCCGAGGCGGGGGACAGAGACCCAGTACTTC | CASSVDPRRGTETQYF
TRBD2 | TRBJ2-4 | TRBV15 | - | TGTGCCACCAGCAGGGGACTAGCGGGAGGGCCCGCCAAAAACATTCAGTACTTC | CATSRGLAGGPAKNIQYF
- | TRBJ2-5 | TRBV6-1 | - | TGTGCCAGCAGTGAAGGACAGGTACCACAAGAGACCCAGTACTTC | CASSEGQVPQETQYF
- | TRBJ2-7 | TRBV6-2/TRBV6-3 | - | TGTGCCAGCAGTTTTCGGGGGTCCTACGAGCAGTACTTC | CASSFRGSYEQYF
- | TRBJ1-5 | TRBV7-9 | - | TGTGCCAGCAGCTTAGCGATCGGGGGTTACAACAATCAGCCCCAGCATTTT | CASSLAIGGYNNQPQHF
- | TRBJ2-7 | TRBV5-1 | once | TGCGCCAGCAGCTTTGAAGGAAGGGGCTACGAGCAGTACTTC | CASSFEGRGYEQYF
- | TRBJ1-2 | TRBV7-9 | - | TGTGCCAGCAGCTTAGGCCGGGATGGCTATGGCTACACCTTC | CASSLGRDGYGYTF
- | TRBJ2-2 | TRBV25-1 | - | TGTGCCAGCAGTGAATTCACAGGGAGGGAGCTGTTTTTT | CASSEFTGRELFF
TRBD1 | TRBJ1-1 | TRBV4-2 | - | TGTGCCAGCAGCCCACTTTTGGACGCCCGCCCAGGGGGCCCCCGGAGCACTGAAGCTTTCTTT | CASSPLLDARPGGPRSTEAFF
TRBD1 | TRBJ1-2 | TRBV18 | - | TGTGCCAGCTCACCAAGGGGACAGTTAGCTAACTATGGCTACACCTTC | CASSPRGQLANYGYTF
TRBD2 | TRBJ2-7 | TRBV3-1/TRBV3-2 | - | TGTGCCAGCAGCCATTGGACTAGCGGGGGGTCCGTTTCGGGCGAGCAGTACTTC | CASSHWTSGGSVSGEQYF
TRBD1 | TRBJ1-1 | TRBV5-6 | - | TGTGCCAGCTCCAAGACAGGGTTGAACACTGAAGCTTTCTTT | CASSKTGLNTEAFF
TRBD2 | TRBJ2-5 | TRBV11-2 | - | TGTGCCAGCAGCTGGGAACTAGCGGGGGGGGAGACCCAGTACTTC | CASSWELAGGETQYF
- | TRBJ2-6 | TRBV30 | - | TGTGCCTGGAAGGAGGTCAGCACCTCTGGGGCCAACGTCCTGACTTTC | CAWKEVSTSGANVLTF
TRBD2 | TRBJ2-7 | TRBV30 | - | TGTGCCTGGAGCAAGGTCCTTAGCGGGGGTTACGAGCAGTACTTC | CAWSKVLSGGYEQYF
- | TRBJ1-2 | TRBV27 | - | TGTGCCAGCAGTTTATACGGCAGGGGTCTTTTAGACTATGGCTACACCTTC | CASSLYGRGLLDYGYTF
- | TRBJ2-7 | TRBV18 | - | TGTGCCAGCTCTCCTATCGCTAGTGGAGGCGAGCAGTACTTC | CASSPIASGGEQYF
TRBD2 | TRBJ2-1 | TRBV6-2/TRBV6-3 | - | TGTGCCAGCAGCCACCGCCTCCAGGGACTAGCGGGTAGTGGTGAGCAGTTCTTC | CASSHRLQGLAGSGEQFF
TRBD1 | TRBJ2-1 | TRBV5-1 | - | TGCGCCAGCAGCCAACAGGGGTCATACAATGAGCAGTTCTTC | CASSQQGSYNEQFF
- | TRBJ1-4 | TRBV7-2 | - | TGTGCCAGCAGCCAACAGGGCTCAACTAATGAAAAACTGTTTTTT | CASSQQGSTNEKLFF
TRBD2 | TRBJ2-3 | TRBV5-4 | - | TGTGCCAGCAGCTTGCGGGGGGGCGGGACAGATACGCAGTATTTT | CASSLRGGGTDTQYF
TRBD1 | TRBJ1-5 | TRBV19 | - | TGTGCCAGTAGTATAGTGGGGGACAGAGACAATCAGCCCCAGCATTTT | CASSIVGDRDNQPQHF
- | TRBJ2-6 | TRBV5-4 | - | TGTGCCAGCAGCTCGAATACTAGATCCGGGGCCAACGTCCTGACTTTC | CASSSNTRSGANVLTF
- | TRBJ1-1 | TRBV3-1/TRBV3-2 | - | TGTGCCAGCAGCCAAGATCAGTCCCAAAAAGCTTTCTTT | CASSQDQSQKAFF